A selection of T cell receptor beta chains follows, all from one sample in a study of T-cell reconstitution after alpha-beta-depleted transplantation in children. TCRdb independently ran MiXCR on the PCR reads; one entry per CDR3 protein. The repertoire has hundreds of thousands of distinct CDR3 sequences, roughly 16% of them found once; the top ten carry about 41%. The sequencing here drew on PBMCs, mostly from graft donor cells, taken 360 days after TCRalphabeta/CD19-depleted stem cell transplant. These receptors were collected from a male patient between 2 and 15 years old who had a stem cell transplant for acute lymphoblastic leukemia, so the T cells may come from the graft donor. The CDR3 runs from the conserved cysteine through the conserved F or W. The order of the fields is V gene, CDR3 protein.

v_gene: TRBV28
CDR3aa: CASSAAQGRNYGYTF

v_gene: TRBV12-3/TRBV12-4
CDR3aa: CASSSLSIQYF

v_gene: TRBV29-1
CDR3aa: CSVGVQLNTEAFF

v_gene: TRBV7-2
CDR3aa: CASSPDRETEAFF

v_gene: TRBV11-2
CDR3aa: CASSPQRGAYEQYF

v_gene: TRBV5-1
CDR3aa: CASSLVDRVHEAFF

v_gene: TRBV20-1
CDR3aa: CSASLAGEENEQFF

v_gene: TRBV28
CDR3aa: CASSNSGQGMGIQYF

v_gene: TRBV2
CDR3aa: CASSEALLSLANTEAFF

v_gene: TRBV4-3
CDR3aa: CASSQDSRTSGNTDTQYF

v_gene: TRBV28
CDR3aa: CASRTELWGYSNQPQHF

v_gene: TRBV9
CDR3aa: CASSVQGAGYEQYF

v_gene: TRBV5-1
CDR3aa: CASSLGDKGEAFF

v_gene: TRBV12-3/TRBV12-4
CDR3aa: CASLPQGSYEQYF